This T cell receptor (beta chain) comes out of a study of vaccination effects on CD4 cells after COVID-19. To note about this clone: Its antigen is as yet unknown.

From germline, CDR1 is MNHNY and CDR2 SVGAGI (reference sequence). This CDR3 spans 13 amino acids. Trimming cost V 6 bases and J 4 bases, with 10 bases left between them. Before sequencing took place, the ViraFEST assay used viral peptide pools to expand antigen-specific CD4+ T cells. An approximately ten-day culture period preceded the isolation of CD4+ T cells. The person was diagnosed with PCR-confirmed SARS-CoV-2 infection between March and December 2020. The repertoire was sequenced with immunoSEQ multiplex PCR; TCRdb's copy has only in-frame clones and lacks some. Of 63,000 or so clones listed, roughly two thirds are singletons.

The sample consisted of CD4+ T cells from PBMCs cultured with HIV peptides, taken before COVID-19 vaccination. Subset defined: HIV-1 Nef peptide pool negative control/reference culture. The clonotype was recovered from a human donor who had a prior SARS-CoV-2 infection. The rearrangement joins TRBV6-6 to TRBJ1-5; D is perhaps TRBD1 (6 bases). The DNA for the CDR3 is TGTGCCAGCAGACACGACAGGAATCAGCCCCAGCATTTT. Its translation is CASRHDRNQPQHF.